This entry lists 18 T cell receptor beta chains sequenced from one sample in a study of OX40 agonist ivuxolimab in advanced cancers. Some clones are missing from TCRdb's copy, which holds only in-frame ones; the method was immunoSEQ multiplex PCR. The table lists more than 35,000 clones, 85% to 90% of them singletons. Sequencing was performed on CD4+ or CD8+ T cells sorted from blood, taken in a trial of the OX40 agonist ivuxolimab. The source is an adult with an advanced solid tumor such as melanoma, head and neck, liver or kidney cancer.

V usage is TRBV6-1 and J usage is TRBJ1-1, with TRBD1 matching over 8 bases. Germline V lookup: CDR1 MNHNS, CDR2 SASEGT. This CDR3 is built from 14 residues. V gave up 11 bases and J gave up 5 bases; unmatched junction bases: 13. The CDR3, as DNA: TGTGCCGCGCATTATACAGGGGGAAGAACTGAAGCTTTCTTT. It translates to CAAHYTGGRTEAFF.

This chain links TRBV2 with TRBJ2-3; a possible D gene is TRBD1 (6 bases). CDR1 and CDR2 (germline): SNHLY, FYNNEI. Trimming shortened V by 4 bases and J by 0 bases, and 11 bases separated the two germline ends. The CDR3 has 15 residues. CDR3 DNA: TGTGCCAGCAGTGTATACAGGGCTAGCACAGATACGCAGTATTTT. Residues: CASSVYRASTDTQYF.

The J gene is TRBJ1-2, the V gene TRBV6-5; no clear D. Germline loops: CDR1 MNHEY, CDR2 SVGAGI. There are 13 residues in the CDR3. Deletions cut 5 bases from V and 4 bases from J, with 11 bases between. CDR3 in amino acids: CASSLRLSYGYTF. The CDR3 DNA is TGTGCCAGCAGTCTCAGGTTATCCTATGGCTACACCTTC.

The genes are TRBV19 and TRBJ2-1; tentatively, D is TRBD2 (5 bases). This CDR3 has 14 amino acids. Looked up from germline, CDR1 is LNHDA and CDR2 is SQIVND (reference sequence). Trimming stripped 1 base from V and 10 bases from J, with 14 bases between. The CDR3 here is CASSIVASGNEQFF. CDR3 DNA sequence: TGTGCCAGTAGTATAGTTGCATCGGGGAACGAGCAGTTCTTC.

The CDR3 sequence: CASSLEATGREQYF. Here the CDR3 DNA reads TGTGCCAGCAGTCTAGAGGCCACAGGGAGGGAGCAGTACTTC. The rearrangement joins TRBV7-2 to TRBJ2-7; D may match TRBD1 or TRBD2 (6 bases each). Per the germline V gene, CDR1 is SGHTA and CDR2 is FQGNSA. V was trimmed by 6 bases and J by 7 bases, leaving 19 bases between them. The CDR3 is made up of 14 amino acids.

The chain uses TRBV7-8 and TRBJ2-5; D is unclear. Trimming stripped 5 bases from V and 5 bases from J, with 15 bases between. The CDR3 runs to 14 residues. Germline assignment: CDR1 SGHVS and CDR2 FQNEAQ. The CDR3 bases are TGTGCCAGCAGCCCGGCGAGGATTTGGGAGACCCAGTACTTC. Its protein product is CASSPARIWETQYF.

This chain links TRBV5-8 with TRBJ1-3; the match to TRBD1 covers 7 bases. Trimming took 4 bases from V and 0 from J; bases not matched to a gene: 7. Germline assignment: CDR1 SGHTS and CDR2 YDEGEE. This CDR3 has 16 amino acids. CDR3 region: CASSPGQTSSGNTIYF. CDR3 in DNA: TGTGCCAGCAGCCCGGGACAGACCAGCTCTGGAAACACCATATATTTT. Variable domain in full (rest from reference TRBV5-8 and TRBJ1-3): EAGVTQSPTHLIKTRGQQATLRCSPISGHTSVYWYQQALGLGLQFLLWYDEGEERNRGNFPPRFSGRQFPNYSSELNVNALELEDSALYLCASSPGQTSSGNTIYFGEGSWLTVV.

The chain combines TRBV7-2 with TRBJ1-5; no definite D call. The CDR3 is made up of 15 amino acids. Germline V CDR1 and CDR2: SGHTA, FQGNSA. V lost 1 base to trimming and J lost 6 bases, with 13 bases between them. CDR3: CASSLVSGVGQPQHF. CDR3 DNA: TGTGCCAGCAGCTTAGTTTCGGGAGTGGGTCAGCCCCAGCATTTT.

V gene TRBV19 combines with J gene TRBJ1-1; the D gene is possibly TRBD1 (5 bases). Germline loops: CDR1 LNHDA, CDR2 SQIVND (reference sequence). V was trimmed by 7 bases and J by 1 base, leaving 16 bases between them. The CDR3 is made up of 15 amino acids. CDR3 sequence (DNA): TGTGCCAGTATTAGATCGGCAGGGTCGAACACTGAAGCTTTCTTT. Translating gives CASIRSAGSNTEAFF.

The chain is built from TRBV27 and TRBJ1-1, with D possibly being TRBD1 (6 bases). The CDR3 loop spans 14 amino acids. Germline CDR1 and CDR2: MNHEY and SMNVEV (reference sequence). V was trimmed by 8 bases and J by 1 base, leaving 14 bases between them. The CDR3 DNA sequence: TGTGCCAGCGTTTCGGACAGCCGGAACACTGAAGCTTTCTTT. This gives the protein CASVSDSRNTEAFF.

The V gene is TRBV6-5, the J gene TRBJ1-6, with a tentative D call TRBD1 (5 bases). Germline V gene data show CDR1 as MNHEY and CDR2 as SVGAGI. Trimming pared 2 bases from V and 9 bases from J, leaving 5 bases between. The CDR3 has 12 residues. CDR3 DNA: TGTGCCAGCAGTTACGGGGGTTCACCCCTCCACTTT. It is translated as CASSYGGSPLHF.

To note about this clone: One end of the junction does not line up with germline, which may come from a read error. The sample carries other DNA sequences with the same CDR3. This chain connects TRBV13 to TRBJ1-1, with 8 nucleotides matching TRBD1. Germline V gene sequence: CDR1 PRHDT, CDR2 FYEKMQ (reference sequence). The CDR3 has 13 amino acids. Here the CDR3 DNA reads TGCGCCAGCAGCGGGGACAGGTCCCATCAAGCTTTCTTT. Protein product: CASSGDRSHQAFF.

In its sample, this clone was seen once. The rearrangement uses TRBV2 and TRBJ1-3; D call uncertain. This CDR3 spans 14 amino acids. Germline loops: CDR1 SNHLY, CDR2 FYNNEI. Trimming removed 4 bases from V and 4 bases from J, with 11 bases in between. This CDR3 is CASSVSASGNTIYF. CDR3 nucleotide sequence: TGTGCCAGCAGTGTAAGCGCGAGCGGAAACACCATATATTTT.

This rearrangement joins TRBV10-3 to TRBJ2-7; D possibly uses TRBD1 or TRBD2 (6 bases each). The CDR3 runs to 14 residues. Per germline, CDR1 ENHRY and CDR2 SYGVKD. Trimming left V 11 bases short and J 0 bases short, with 17 bases between. The CDR3 reads CASSGGGFSYEQYF. CDR3 DNA sequence: TGTGCCTCCTCAGGAGGGGGTTTCTCCTACGAGCAGTACTTC.

This rearrangement joins TRBV7-3 to TRBJ2-2; TRBD1 aligns across 10 bases. V lost 3 bases to trimming and J lost 7 bases; unmatched junction nucleotides: 11. The germline CDR1 and CDR2 sequences are SGHTA and FQGTGA. This CDR3 region has 17 residues. The CDR3 coding sequence is TGTGCCAGCAGCTTCGCGACAGGGGGCGTTTACGGCGGGGAGCTGTTTTTT. It specifies CASSFATGGVYGGELFF.

V is TRBV5-4 and J is TRBJ2-1; D may be TRBD1 or TRBD2 (6 bases each). Germline assignment: CDR1 SGHNT and CDR2 YYREEE (reference sequence). The CDR3 has 16 residues. The V end lost 4 bases, the J end lost 2 bases, and 16 bases lay between the germline ends. Here the CDR3 reads CASSGGGGVPYNEQFF. The DNA of the CDR3 is TGTGCCAGCAGCGGGGGCGGCGGGGTTCCCTACAATGAGCAGTTCTTC.

The chain carries TRBV4-3 and TRBJ1-3; D ambiguous. V lost 0 bases to trimming and J lost 0 bases, with 6 bases between them. CDR1 and CDR2 (germline): LGHNA, YSLEER. The CDR3 length is 15 residues. The CDR3 region has the DNA TGCGCCAGCAGCCAAGAACTGCGCTCTGGAAACACCATATATTTT. It translates to CASSQELRSGNTIYF.

In its sample, this clone was seen once. The chain has TRBV21-1 and TRBJ1-2. TRBV21-1 is assigned pseudogene status. CDR3 length: 16 amino acids. The DNA for the CDR3 is TGTGCCAGCAGCAAAATTCCGAGGGCTCTCTGGGGTGGCTACACCTTC. Translating gives CASSKIPRALWGGYTF.